One and the same sample provided the 17 T cell receptor beta chains below, sequenced in a study of T-cell memory formation after mild COVID-19 (dated by TCRdb to the early 2020s). To prepare the library, 5' RACE was applied. Instrument on record: Illumina NovaSeq 6000. TCRdb redid the processing of the public reads, applying fastp at Q25 and MiXCR, and retained in-frame beta chains. Each CDR3 protein gets just one entry, which takes the most common genes and DNA from the rows behind it. The table for this sample lists 350,000 to 500,000 distinct CDR3 sequences; under 20% of them were counted only once. The biggest ten clones account for 20% to 25% of the sample. The specimen sequenced was PBMCs or a T cell subset sorted from them (not recorded which). These receptors were collected from a man between 18 and 29 years old who had mild COVID-19 (a few samples of this study predate the infection). The sample titles of this study are shuffled in the database, so cell type and time point are left out; the donor was told from shared clones.

This chain connects TRBV2 to TRBJ2-5; tentative D call: TRBD2 (5 bases). The CDR3 spans 15 residues. The ends were cut back, 6 bases at V and 3 bases at J, with 17 bases in the middle. From germline, CDR1 is SNHLY and CDR2 FYNNEI. The CDR3 DNA follows: TGTGCCAGCAGATACACCACGGGGAACAAAGAGACCCAGTACTTC. Translation gives CASRYTTGNKETQYF. Complete variable domain (other parts from reference TRBV2 and TRBJ2-5): EPEVTQTPSHQVTQMGQEVILRCVPISNHLYFYWYRQILGQKVEFLVSFYNNEISEKSEIFDDQFSVERPDGSNFTLKIRSTKLEDSAMYFCASRYTTGNKETQYFGPGTRLLVL.

This clonotype was observed many times. This chain connects TRBV20-1 to TRBJ2-7; tentatively, D is TRBD1 (5 bases). The CDR3 is 15 amino acids. With 5 bases removed from V and 3 bases from J, the gap between germline ends came to 20 bases. Germline CDR1 is DFQATT and CDR2 is SNEGSKA (reference sequence). This chain's CDR3 is CSASPNRLGDYEQYF. DNA for the CDR3: TGCAGTGCTTCACCAAACCGGCTAGGGGACTACGAGCAGTACTTC.

The chain employs TRBV10-3 and TRBJ1-2; D is ambiguous. V shed 4 bases and J shed 2 bases, with 11 bases lying between them. The CDR3 spans 14 residues. Germline V gene sequence: CDR1 ENHRY, CDR2 SYGVKD. CDR3 protein: CAISGTGGNYGYTF. DNA of the CDR3: TGTGCCATCAGTGGTACGGGAGGCAACTATGGCTACACCTTC.

In its sample, this clonotype was seen a few times. The chain has TRBV12-1 and TRBJ2-1; the table assigns TRBD1, which was not confirmed against the DNA. TRBV12-1 is labeled a pseudogene. CDR3 length: 19 amino acids. CDR3 bases: TGTGCCAGCAGCTTTGCGCGAGGGGGCCACCCTCCTACTGTCAATGAGCAGTTCTTC. Translating it yields CASSFARGGHPPTVNEQFF.

The rearrangement links TRBV10-3 to TRBJ1-5, with D possibly being TRBD1 (5 bases). The V end lost 10 bases, the J end lost 5 bases, and 15 bases lay between the germline ends. Germline CDR1 reads ENHRY; CDR2 reads SYGVKD. The CDR3 is 13 residues long. Written as DNA, the CDR3 is TGTGCCACCGCACCGGGGGGGGATCAGCCCCAGCATTTT. It codes for CATAPGGDQPQHF.

This clonotype has only a few counts. The rearrangement links TRBV28 to TRBJ2-1, with D maybe TRBD2 (6 bases). Germline loops: CDR1 MDHEN, CDR2 SYDVKM. V shed 7 bases and J shed 9 bases, with 19 bases lying between them. The CDR3 has 14 amino acids. The CDR3 loop reads CASKDGGTAAEQFF. CDR3 sequence (DNA): TGTGCCAGCAAGGACGGGGGAACCGCCGCTGAGCAGTTCTTC.

This clonotype was found a few times. The rearrangement joins TRBV7-9 to TRBJ2-1; D call uncertain. Germline CDR1 reads SEHNR; CDR2 reads FQNEAQ (reference sequence). The V gene lost 5 bases and the J gene lost 6 bases, with 14 bases spanning the gap. This CDR3 has 14 residues. The CDR3 nucleotides are TGTGCCAGCAGCCCCGGTCGACCCCTCAATGAGCAGTTCTTC. As protein: CASSPGRPLNEQFF.

The CDR3: CASSSNRGRNTEAFF. CDR3 DNA sequence: TGTGCCAGCAGTTCCAACAGGGGGAGGAACACTGAAGCTTTCTTT. The chain links TRBV12-3 or TRBV12-4 to TRBJ1-1; 8 positions match TRBD1. The CDR3 is 15 amino acids. Trimming removed 4 bases from V and 1 base from J; junction bases left unmatched: 5.

This clonotype has just a few counts. The chain has TRBV27 and TRBJ1-2; D might be TRBD1 (5 bases). CDR3 length equals 15 residues. Germline CDR1 is MNHEY and CDR2 is SMNVEV (reference sequence). The V gene lost 5 bases and the J gene lost 4 bases, with 17 bases spanning the gap. The DNA for the CDR3 is TGTGCCAGCAGTGACGGACTTTTCGGGGCCTATGGCTACACCTTC. This encodes CASSDGLFGAYGYTF.

The table lists this clonotype with a few counts. J is TRBJ1-2 and V is TRBV7-9; maybe TRBD1 (5 bases). In germline, CDR1 is SEHNR, CDR2 FQNEAQ (reference sequence). The CDR3 totals 15 residues. V was trimmed by 1 base and J by 2 bases, leaving 11 bases between them. The CDR3 is CASSLGEQANYGYTF. CDR3 in DNA: TGTGCCAGCAGCTTAGGGGAACAGGCGAACTATGGCTACACCTTC.

The gene calls are TRBV6-5 and TRBJ2-5; possible D gene TRBD1, 6 bases. Germline loops: CDR1 MNHEY, CDR2 SVGAGI. The CDR3 is made up of 13 amino acids. Trimming shortened V by 2 bases and J by 7 bases, and 11 bases separated the two germline ends. The CDR3 is CASSYRQAWTQYF. In DNA, the CDR3 is TGTGCCAGCAGTTACCGACAGGCCTGGACCCAGTACTTC.

The V and J genes are TRBV5-5 and TRBJ2-3, with 7 bases matching TRBD1. This CDR3 has 14 residues. Losses at the gene ends were 4 bases for V and 3 bases for J; bases not matched to a gene: 5. CDR1 is SGHKS, CDR2 YYEKEE, per germline (reference sequence). The CDR3 coding sequence is TGTGCCAGCAGCATTGGGACAGCGACAGATACGCAGTATTTT. Protein sequence: CASSIGTATDTQYF.

This clonotype was seen only a few times. The V gene is TRBV7-2, the J gene TRBJ2-7; the D gene is possibly TRBD1 (6 bases). Per germline, CDR1 SGHTA and CDR2 FQGNSA. V lost 3 bases and J lost 5, with 11 bases in between. This CDR3 is 13 amino acids long. The CDR3 coding sequence is TGTGCCAGCAGCTTTTCAGGGGTCAACGAGCAGTACTTC. Its protein is CASSFSGVNEQYF.

This clonotype was seen many times. This chain uses TRBV3-1 with TRBJ1-1; D gene unclear. The V end was cut by 2 bases, the J end by 1 base, with 8 bases between. This CDR3 is built from 14 residues. Germline CDR1 and CDR2: LGHDT and YNNKEL (reference sequence). The CDR3 DNA reads TGTGCCAGCAGCCAATCCTGGCAGAACACTGAAGCTTTCTTT. It encodes CASSQSWQNTEAFF.

This clonotype was counted only a few times. CDR3 DNA: TGTGCCAGTAGTGAGGTGAGGGGTCAGGGCACTGAAGCTTTCTTT. Its protein product is CASSEVRGQGTEAFF. The chain couples TRBV19 to TRBJ1-1; tentatively, D is TRBD1 (5 bases). This CDR3 comprises 15 residues. Per the germline V gene, CDR1 is LNHDA and CDR2 is SQIVND (reference sequence). The V gene lost 5 bases and the J gene lost 4 bases, with 17 bases spanning the gap.

The V call is TRBV15, the J call TRBJ2-5; unclear D gene. Germline V lookup: CDR1 LNHNV, CDR2 YYDKDF (reference sequence). Trimming pared 0 bases from V and 2 bases from J, leaving 13 bases between. The CDR3 has 16 residues. This CDR3 is CATSREGPTAQETQYF. The CDR3 DNA is TGTGCCACCAGCAGAGAAGGCCCGACGGCTCAAGAGACCCAGTACTTC.

This chain joins TRBV5-1 and TRBJ2-5; D possibly uses TRBD1 or TRBD2 (6 bases each). CDR1 and CDR2 (germline): SGHRS, YFSETQ. Trimming removed 0 bases from V and 2 bases from J, with 14 bases in between. The CDR3 contains 16 residues. CDR3 sequence: CASSLGSWGAQETQYF. In DNA, the CDR3 is TGCGCCAGCAGCTTGGGGTCGTGGGGGGCACAAGAGACCCAGTACTTC.